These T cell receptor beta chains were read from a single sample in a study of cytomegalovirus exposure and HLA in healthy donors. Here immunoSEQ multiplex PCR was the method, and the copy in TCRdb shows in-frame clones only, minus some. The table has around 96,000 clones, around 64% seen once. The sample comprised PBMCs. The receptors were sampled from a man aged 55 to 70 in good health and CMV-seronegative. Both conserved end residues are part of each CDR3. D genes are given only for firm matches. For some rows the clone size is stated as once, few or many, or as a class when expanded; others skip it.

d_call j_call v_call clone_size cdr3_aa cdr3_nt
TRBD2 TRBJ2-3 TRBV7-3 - CASRPPETSGTDTQYF TGTGCCAGCAGGCCACCCGAGACTAGCGGCACAGATACGCAGTATTTT
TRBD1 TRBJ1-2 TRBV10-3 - CAIDRGRSGGYTF TGTGCCATCGACAGGGGGCGTTCTGGTGGCTACACCTTC
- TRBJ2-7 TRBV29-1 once CSVGFGAEQEQYF TGCAGCGTTGGCTTCGGAGCAGAACAAGAGCAGTACTTC
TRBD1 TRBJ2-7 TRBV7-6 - CASSPPRDRGQEEQYF TGTGCCAGCAGCCCCCCCCGGGACAGGGGGCAAGAAGAGCAGTACTTC
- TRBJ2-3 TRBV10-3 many CAISRPGHRLTDTQYF TGTGCCATCAGTCGCCCGGGACACAGACTTACAGATACGCAGTATTTT
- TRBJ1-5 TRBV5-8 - CASRSSGTLPQHF TGTGCCAGCAGGTCGTCAGGGACTTTGCCCCAGCATTTT
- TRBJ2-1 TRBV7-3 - CASSFDSYNEQFF TGTGCCAGCAGCTTCGACAGTTACAATGAGCAGTTCTTC
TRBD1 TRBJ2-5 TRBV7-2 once CASSSDSGTAFFRYF TGTGCCAGCAGTTCCGATTCCGGGACAGCTTTCTTTCGGTACTTC
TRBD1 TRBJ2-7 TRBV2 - CASSVGTGVYEQYF TGTGCCAGCAGTGTCGGGACAGGGGTCTACGAGCAGTACTTC
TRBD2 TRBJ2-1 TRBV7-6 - CASSPGLAERRGGSYNEQFF TGTGCCAGCAGCCCCGGACTAGCGGAACGTCGGGGGGGCTCCTACAATGAGCAGTTCTTC
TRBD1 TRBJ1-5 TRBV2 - CASSEAAGQSNQPQHF TGTGCCAGCAGTGAAGCGGCGGGACAGTCCAATCAGCCCCAGCATTTT
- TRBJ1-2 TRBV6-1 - CASSDPGENYGYTF TGTGCCAGCAGTGACCCAGGGGAAAACTATGGCTACACCTTC
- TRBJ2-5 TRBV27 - CASSLSALQETQYF TGTGCCAGCAGTTTATCAGCGCTCCAAGAGACCCAGTACTTC
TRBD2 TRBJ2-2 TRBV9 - CASSVSSGGADTGELFF TGTGCCAGCAGCGTGTCTAGCGGGGGGGCCGACACCGGGGAGCTGTTTTTT
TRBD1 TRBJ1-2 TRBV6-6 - CASNRQGGYGYTF TGTGCCAGCAATAGACAGGGCGGGTATGGCTACACCTTC
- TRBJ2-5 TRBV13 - CASSLNPQGGTQYF TGTGCCAGCAGCTTAAACCCACAGGGTGGGACCCAGTACTTC
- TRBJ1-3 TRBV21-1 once CASSKKGGNTIYF TGTGCCAGCAGCAAAAAGGGGGGGAACACCATATATTTT
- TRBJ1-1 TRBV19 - CASSGGSAEAFF TGTGCCAGTAGTGGGGGGAGCGCTGAAGCTTTCTTT
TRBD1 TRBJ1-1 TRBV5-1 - CASSLGTGRYTEAFF TGCGCCAGCAGCTTGGGGACAGGGAGATACACTGAAGCTTTCTTT
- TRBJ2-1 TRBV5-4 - CASSADNEQFF TGTGCCAGCAGCGCGGACAATGAGCAGTTCTTC
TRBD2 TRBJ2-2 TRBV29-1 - CSVPSGAGGELFF TGCAGCGTTCCTAGCGGGGCGGGCGGGGAGCTGTTTTTT
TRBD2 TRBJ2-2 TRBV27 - CASSLRLAGANTGELFF TGTGCCAGCAGTTTACGACTAGCGGGGGCGAACACCGGGGAGCTGTTTTTT
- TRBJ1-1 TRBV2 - CASSVGQFTEAFF TGTGCCAGCAGTGTAGGACAGTTCACTGAAGCTTTCTTT
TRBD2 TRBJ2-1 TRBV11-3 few CASSLVLAGSYNEQFF TGTGCCAGCAGCTTAGTACTAGCGGGGTCCTACAATGAGCAGTTCTTC
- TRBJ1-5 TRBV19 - CASSIDHGYQPQHF TGTGCCAGTAGTATAGATCACGGGTATCAGCCCCAGCATTTT
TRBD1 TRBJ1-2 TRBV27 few CASSRKGADSYGYTF TGTGCCAGCAGTAGAAAGGGGGCGGATTCCTATGGCTACACCTTC
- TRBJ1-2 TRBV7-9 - CASSTSGRGGYTF TGTGCCAGCAGCACGAGCGGCAGGGGTGGCTACACCTTC
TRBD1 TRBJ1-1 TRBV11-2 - CASSFVGTGFTEAFF TGTGCCAGCAGCTTCGTTGGGACAGGGTTCACTGAAGCTTTCTTT
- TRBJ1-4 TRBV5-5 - CASSLVPGDFLFF TGTGCCAGCAGCTTGGTCCCCGGGGATTTTCTGTTTTTT
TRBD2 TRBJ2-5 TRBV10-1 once CASSEVAGGQETQYF TGCGCCAGCAGTGAGGTAGCGGGGGGGCAGGAGACCCAGTACTTC
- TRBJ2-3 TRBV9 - CASSAEGHNTDTQYF TGTGCCAGCAGCGCAGAGGGACATAACACAGATACGCAGTATTTT
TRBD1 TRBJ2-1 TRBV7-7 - CASSPGTGIDNEQFF TGTGCCAGCAGCCCCGGGACAGGGATCGACAATGAGCAGTTCTTC
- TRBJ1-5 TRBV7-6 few CASSPRFGNQPQHF TGTGCCAGCAGCCCCAGGTTTGGCAATCAGCCCCAGCATTTT
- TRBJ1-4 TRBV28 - CASSLTPGSEKLFF TGTGCCAGCAGTCTAACTCCGGGGAGTGAAAAACTGTTTTTT
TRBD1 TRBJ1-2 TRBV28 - CASSFWDRANYGHTF TGTGCCAGCAGTTTTTGGGACAGGGCCAACTACGGCCACACCTTC
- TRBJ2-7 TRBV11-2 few CASSLELGLRTEQYF TGTGCCAGCAGCTTAGAGCTGGGACTCCGGACCGAGCAGTACTTC
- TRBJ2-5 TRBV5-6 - CASSLRGSETQYF TGTGCCAGCAGCTTACGGGGTTCAGAGACCCAGTACTTC
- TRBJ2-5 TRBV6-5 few CATGGLQETQYF TGTGCCACCGGGGGTTTGCAAGAGACCCAGTACTTC
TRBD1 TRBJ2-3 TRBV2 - CASSGGQGRGDTQYF TGTGCCAGCAGTGGGGGACAGGGGCGCGGAGATACGCAGTATTTT
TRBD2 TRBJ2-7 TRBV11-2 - CASSQAAGGGPYEQYF TGTGCCAGCAGCCAGGCAGCGGGAGGGGGCCCCTACGAGCAGTACTTC
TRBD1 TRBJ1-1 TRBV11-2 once CASSPTRAGGITEAFF TGTGCCAGCAGCCCCACCCGGGCAGGGGGAATCACTGAAGCTTTCTTT
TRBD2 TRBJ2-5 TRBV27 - CASSSFPPGTSGNPYQETQYF TGTGCCAGCAGTTCCTTCCCGCCAGGGACTAGCGGGAACCCGTACCAAGAGACCCAGTACTTC
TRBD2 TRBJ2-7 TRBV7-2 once CASSVSGLHYFSYEQYF TGTGCCAGCAGCGTATCGGGACTACATTATTTCTCCTACGAGCAGTACTTC
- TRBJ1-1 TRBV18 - CASSPSYRMNTEAFF TGTGCCAGCTCACCCTCTTACAGGATGAACACTGAAGCTTTCTTT
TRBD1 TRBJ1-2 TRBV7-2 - CASSPGQGVTYGYTF TGTGCCAGCAGCCCTGGACAGGGGGTTACCTATGGCTACACCTTC
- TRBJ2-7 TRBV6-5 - CASSQTGGRYEQYF TGTGCCAGCAGTCAGACAGGTGGTCGCTACGAGCAGTACTTC
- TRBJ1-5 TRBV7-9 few CSSSFSSGQFNQPQHF TGTTCCAGCAGCTTCTCTAGCGGGCAGTTCAATCAGCCCCAGCATTTT
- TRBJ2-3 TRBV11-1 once CASSVGQLADTQYF TGTGCCAGCAGCGTGGGCCAGTTGGCAGATACGCAGTATTTT
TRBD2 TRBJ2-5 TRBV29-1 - CSVGERGGVKTQYF TGCAGCGTCGGGGAGCGGGGGGGCGTCAAGACCCAGTACTTC
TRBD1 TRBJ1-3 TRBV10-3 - CAISPGGSGNTIYF TGTGCCATCAGCCCAGGGGGCTCTGGAAACACCATATATTTT
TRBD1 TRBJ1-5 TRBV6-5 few CASSGTGGNQPQHF TGTGCCAGCAGTGGGACAGGGGGCAATCAGCCCCAGCATTTT
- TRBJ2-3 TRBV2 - CASEPAQGIGTDTQYF TGTGCCAGCGAGCCAGCCCAGGGGATTGGCACAGATACGCAGTATTTT